The 27 T cell receptor beta chains below all came from one sample that was sequenced in a study of blood T cell repertoires in COVID-19. Clones were read by immunoSEQ multiplex PCR, and TCRdb kept only the in-frame ones, dropping some. The table lists about 130,000 clones, approximately 81% of them singletons, with 30% to 45% in the top ten. Sequenced input: peripheral blood. The receptors stem from a man aged 35 to 55 with active or convalescent COVID-19.

This chain links TRBV27 with TRBJ1-1; D gene uncertain. Germline assignment: CDR1 MNHEY and CDR2 SMNVEV (reference sequence). The length of the CDR3 is 17 residues. V was clipped by 8 bases and J by 1 base, with 23 bases between them. The CDR3 loop is CASRAVGWVPRNTEAFF. The CDR3 DNA sequence: TGTGCCAGCCGCGCGGTCGGTTGGGTCCCTAGGAACACTGAAGCTTTCTTT.

The V gene is TRBV14, the J gene TRBJ2-6; D remains ambiguous. The germline V and J ends were trimmed by 1 base and 0 bases, with 7 bases remaining between them. CDR3 length: 16 amino acids. CDR1 is SGHDN and CDR2 is FVKESK in the germline V gene. The CDR3 loop reads CASSQGFGSGANVLTF. The CDR3 bases are TGTGCCAGCAGCCAAGGTTTCGGCTCTGGGGCCAACGTCCTGACTTTC.

The rearrangement joins TRBV14 to TRBJ1-6; D is unclear. Trimming took off 1 base at V and 7 bases at J, with 14 bases between the two ends. The CDR3 runs to 16 residues. From germline, CDR1 is SGHDN and CDR2 FVKESK. The CDR3 protein is CASSQGMSVRNSPLHF. CDR3 sequence (DNA): TGTGCCAGCAGCCAAGGAATGAGCGTGCGGAATTCACCCCTCCACTTT.

V is TRBV3-1 (or the pseudogene TRBV3-2) and J is TRBJ2-1, with D possibly TRBD2 on 6 matching bases. V was clipped by 4 bases and J by 6 bases, with 13 bases between them. This CDR3 comprises 14 residues. Per the germline V gene, CDR1 is LGHDT and CDR2 is YNNKEL (reference sequence). CDR3: CASSRRGGVNEQFF. CDR3 nucleotides: TGTGCCAGCAGCCGAAGGGGCGGGGTCAATGAGCAGTTCTTC.

The gene calls are TRBV19 and TRBJ2-2; 10 bases line up with TRBD1. The V and J ends lost 10 bases and 5 bases, in that order; junction bases with no gene match: 7. Germline-derived CDR1 and CDR2 are LNHDA and SQIVND (reference sequence). This CDR3 is 14 amino acids long. The DNA for the CDR3 is TGTGCCACCGGGGACAGGGGATATACCGGGGAGCTGTTTTTT. Translated, it gives CATGDRGYTGELFF.

This rearrangement joins TRBV7-9 to TRBJ1-3; tentatively, D is TRBD1 (5 bases). Trimming took off 4 bases at V and 8 bases at J, with 9 bases between the two ends. The CDR3 spans 12 residues. CDR1 SEHNR and CDR2 FQNEAQ come from the germline V gene (reference sequence). CDR3 nucleotides: TGTGCCAGCAGCTCGGGGGATCACACCATATATTTT. This encodes CASSSGDHTIYF.

V usage is TRBV2 and J usage is TRBJ2-1, with D maybe TRBD1 (5 bases). V lost 2 bases to trimming and J lost 4 bases, with 9 bases between them. The CDR3 sequence is 14 residues long. Germline values: CDR1 SNHLY, CDR2 FYNNEI. DNA for the CDR3: TGTGCCAGCAGTGAACGGACATCATACAATGAGCAGTTCTTC. Its protein is CASSERTSYNEQFF. Full variable domain (outside the CDR3, taken from reference TRBV2 and TRBJ2-1): EPEVTQTPSHQVTQMGQEVILRCVPISNHLYFYWYRQILGQKVEFLVSFYNNEISEKSEIFDDQFSVERPDGSNFTLKIRSTKLEDSAMYFCASSERTSYNEQFFGPGTRLTVL.

The V and J genes are TRBV6-5 and TRBJ1-5; D remains unclear. The CDR3 length is 15 residues. CDR1 and CDR2 (germline): MNHEY, SVGAGI. V gave up 0 bases and J gave up 1 base, with 7 bases separating them. The CDR3 sequence: CASSYSRQSNQPQHF. CDR3 DNA sequence: TGTGCCAGCAGTTACTCGCGACAAAGCAATCAGCCCCAGCATTTT.

V and J are TRBV19 and TRBJ2-2, with D perhaps matching TRBD2 (6 bases). From germline, CDR1 is LNHDA and CDR2 SQIVND (reference sequence). Trimming pared 3 bases from V and 4 bases from J, leaving 9 bases between. The CDR3 covers 14 residues. The CDR3 is CASSMGGLTGELFF. CDR3 sequence (DNA): TGTGCCAGTAGTATGGGGGGTCTCACCGGGGAGCTGTTTTTT.

The chain employs TRBV27 and TRBJ2-1; 7 bases are shared with TRBD1. J gave up 8 bases and V 4 bases, and 8 bases lay outside the gene matches. This CDR3 comprises 14 residues. Germline values: CDR1 MNHEY, CDR2 SMNVEV (reference sequence). CDR3 protein: CASSSGQWVDEQFF. In DNA, the CDR3 is TGTGCCAGCAGTTCGGGACAGTGGGTCGATGAGCAGTTCTTC.

In its sample, this clone was seen a few times. J is TRBJ1-1 and V is TRBV30; 7 bases agree with TRBD1. V lost 3 bases and J lost 4; bases outside the gene matches: 11. CDR1 and CDR2 from the germline V gene are GTSNPN and SVGIG (reference sequence). This CDR3 comprises 15 residues. For the CDR3, the DNA is TGTGCCTGGAGAAGTAGACAGTCAGGGGGCACTGAAGCTTTCTTT. Its protein product is CAWRSRQSGGTEAFF.

The chain is built from TRBV19 and TRBJ1-1, with D uncertain. The V end lost 3 bases, the J end lost 3 bases, and 8 bases lay between the germline ends. Germline CDR1 is LNHDA and CDR2 is SQIVND (reference sequence). CDR3 size: 13 residues. CDR3 region: CASSIALHTEAFF. CDR3 sequence (DNA): TGTGCCAGTAGTATTGCGCTTCACACTGAAGCTTTCTTT.

The J gene is TRBJ2-7, the V gene TRBV7-9, with D possibly being TRBD2 (5 bases). V was trimmed by 4 bases and J by 7 bases, leaving 17 bases between them. The CDR3 sequence is 14 residues long. Germline CDR1 SEHNR, CDR2 FQNEAQ (reference sequence). The CDR3 region has the DNA TGTGCCAGCAGCTCGGCCTTGATTTCGGGGGAGCAGTACTTC. Translated: CASSSALISGEQYF.

This chain uses TRBV9 with TRBJ2-1, with a tentative D call TRBD1 (5 bases). The germline CDR1 and CDR2 sequences are SGDLS and YYNGEE. The V gene lost 0 bases and the J gene lost 10 bases, with 11 bases spanning the gap. The CDR3 loop spans 13 amino acids. CDR3 sequence: CASSVGDSREQFF. The CDR3 DNA sequence: TGTGCCAGCAGCGTAGGTGACAGCCGAGAGCAGTTCTTC.

The sample holds one count of this clone. The chain has TRBV19 and TRBJ1-5; 11 nucleotides agree with TRBD1. This CDR3 has 16 amino acids. J gave up 7 bases and V 4 bases, and 9 bases lay outside the gene matches. Germline V CDR1 and CDR2: LNHDA, SQIVND (reference sequence). CDR3 nucleotides: TGTGCCAGTAGTACAGGGACAGGGGGGTTTGGGCAGCCCCAGCATTTT. This sequence encodes CASSTGTGGFGQPQHF.

The chain carries TRBV9 and TRBJ2-5, with TRBD2 identical over 10 bases. The CDR3 sequence is 17 residues long. Germline CDR1 reads SGDLS; CDR2 reads YYNGEE. Germline trimming cut 0 bases from V and 3 bases from J; bases unmatched to any gene: 8. The CDR3 loop reads CASSVAPSSGGEETQYF. The DNA of the CDR3 is TGTGCCAGCAGCGTAGCTCCGTCTAGCGGGGGAGAAGAGACCCAGTACTTC.

Only a few counts were recorded for this clone. The gene calls are TRBV6-2 or TRBV6-3 and TRBJ1-1; 11 bases line up with TRBD1. V gave up 3 bases and J gave up 0 bases; unmatched junction bases: 18. CDR1 and CDR2 from the germline V gene are MNHEY and SVGEGT. The CDR3 extends over 21 amino acids. Here the CDR3 DNA reads TGTGCCAGCAGTTATATCCCCCCTAAGAGGACAGGGGGCGGAATGAACACTGAAGCTTTCTTT. It specifies CASSYIPPKRTGGGMNTEAFF.

V usage is TRBV5-5 and J usage is TRBJ2-2, with unresolved D. V was cut by 4 bases and J by 0 bases, with 10 bases left in between. CDR1 is SGHKS and CDR2 is YYEKEE in the germline V gene (reference sequence). The CDR3 sequence is 15 residues long. CDR3: CASSHGTANTGELFF. The CDR3 region has the DNA TGTGCCAGCAGCCATGGCACAGCGAACACCGGGGAGCTGTTTTTT.

The chain carries TRBV30 and TRBJ1-4; weak D call: TRBD1 (6 bases). Trimming cost V 2 bases and J 0 bases, with 10 bases left between them. This CDR3 is 15 amino acids long. Germline V lookup: CDR1 GTSNPN, CDR2 SVGIG (reference sequence). CDR3 region: CAWSMKGATNEKLFF. CDR3 nucleotide sequence: TGTGCCTGGAGTATGAAGGGGGCAACTAATGAAAAACTGTTTTTT.

The V call is TRBV11-2, the J call TRBJ2-1; a weak D match, TRBD1 (7 bases). Looked up from germline, CDR1 is SGHAT and CDR2 is FQNNGV. The CDR3 covers 15 residues. V lost 4 bases and J lost 9, with 19 bases in between. The CDR3: CASSWQGGPGPEQFF. DNA of the CDR3: TGTGCCAGCAGCTGGCAGGGGGGACCCGGACCTGAGCAGTTCTTC.

V is TRBV2 and J is TRBJ1-5, with D hard to call. Trimming shortened V by 3 bases and J by 4 bases, and 16 bases separated the two germline ends. Germline lookup yields CDR1 SNHLY and CDR2 FYNNEI. The CDR3 is made up of 16 amino acids. CDR3 in DNA: TGTGCCAGCAGTGAGTCCGGTACGCTAACTAATCAGCCCCAGCATTTT. Residues: CASSESGTLTNQPQHF. Filled out from reference TRBV2 and TRBJ1-5, the complete variable domain reads EPEVTQTPSHQVTQMGQEVILRCVPISNHLYFYWYRQILGQKVEFLVSFYNNEISEKSEIFDDQFSVERPDGSNFTLKIRSTKLEDSAMYFCASSESGTLTNQPQHFGDGTRLSIL.

The V gene is TRBV9, the J gene TRBJ2-5, with D tentatively TRBD2 (6 bases). Trimming removed 4 bases from V and 3 bases from J, with 13 bases in between. Per the germline V gene, CDR1 is SGDLS and CDR2 is YYNGEE. CDR3 length: 14 amino acids. CDR3 region: CASSSFAGKETQYF. The DNA of the CDR3 is TGTGCCAGCAGCTCATTCGCGGGAAAAGAGACCCAGTACTTC.

The chain is built from TRBV6-5 and TRBJ1-2, with D uncertain. Trimming stripped 6 bases from V and 0 bases from J, with 11 bases between. The CDR3 runs 14 residues. Germline CDR1 is MNHEY and CDR2 is SVGAGI. The CDR3 nucleotides are TGTGCCAGCAGCCCAAGCAACCCTAACTATGGCTACACCTTC. Amino acid sequence: CASSPSNPNYGYTF.

This sequence joins TRBV4-3 and TRBJ2-2; 13 bases line up with TRBD2. The CDR3 loop spans 16 amino acids. Germline CDR1 is LGHNA and CDR2 is YSLEER. The V segment lost 1 base and the J segment 8 bases; nucleotides outside the gene matches: 4. The CDR3 region has the DNA TGCGCCAGCAGCCAAGGTGGACTAGCGGGGGTTGGGGAGCTGTTTTTT. This codes for CASSQGGLAGVGELFF.

The V and J genes are TRBV24-1 and TRBJ2-1; 9 nucleotides agree with TRBD1. V lost 5 bases and J lost 7; bases outside the gene matches: 8. The CDR3 consists of 15 residues. CDR1 KGHDR and CDR2 SFDVKD come from the germline V gene. CDR3 region: CATSVRTGVLNEQFF. Here the CDR3 DNA reads TGTGCCACCAGTGTCAGGACAGGGGTCTTGAATGAGCAGTTCTTC.

This chain joins TRBV27 and TRBJ2-1; possible D gene TRBD1, 6 bases. V was pared by 6 bases and J by 0 bases, with 18 bases between. The CDR3 extends over 17 amino acids. The germline V gene has CDR1 MNHEY and CDR2 SMNVEV (reference sequence). CDR3 DNA sequence: TGTGCCAGCAGCCGTAGACAGGCCAATTACTCCTACAATGAGCAGTTCTTC. The encoded protein is CASSRRQANYSYNEQFF.

A single count supports this clone. The rearrangement uses TRBV11-3 and TRBJ1-1; D unclear. The CDR3 is 16 residues long. CDR1 is SGHNT and CDR2 is YENEEA in the germline V gene. Trimming took off 5 bases at V and 1 base at J, with 17 bases between the two ends. CDR3 nucleotides: TGTGCCAGCAGCCCCCCCCGGGAAGCCCGGAACACTGAAGCTTTCTTT. Encoded protein: CASSPPREARNTEAFF.